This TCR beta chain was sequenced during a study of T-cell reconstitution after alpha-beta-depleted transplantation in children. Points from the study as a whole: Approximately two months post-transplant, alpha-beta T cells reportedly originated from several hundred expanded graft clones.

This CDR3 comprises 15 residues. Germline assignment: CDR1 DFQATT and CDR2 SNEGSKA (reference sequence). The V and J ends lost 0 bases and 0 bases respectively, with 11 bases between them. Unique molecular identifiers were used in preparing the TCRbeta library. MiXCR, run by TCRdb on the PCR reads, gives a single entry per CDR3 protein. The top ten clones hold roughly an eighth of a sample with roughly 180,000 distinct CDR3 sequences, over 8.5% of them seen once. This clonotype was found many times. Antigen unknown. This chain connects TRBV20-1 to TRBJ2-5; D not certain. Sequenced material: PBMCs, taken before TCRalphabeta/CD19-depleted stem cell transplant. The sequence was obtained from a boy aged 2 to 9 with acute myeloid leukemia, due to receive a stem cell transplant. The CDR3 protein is CSARDILGYQETQYF. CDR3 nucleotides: TGCAGTGCTAGAGATATCTTAGGGTACCAAGAGACCCAGTACTTC.